A selection of T cell receptor beta chains follows, all from one sample in a study of control samples from healthy donors and cancer patients. The protocol was immunoSEQ multiplex PCR, while the TCRdb copy is restricted to in-frame clones and leaves out a portion. The data hold around 130,000 clones, with more than 80% observed a single time. Sequenced sample: blood. The receptors shown here come from a man aged 50 to 59 in good health. Both conserved end residues are part of each CDR3. The order of the fields is D gene, J gene, clone size, V gene, CDR3 protein, CDR3 DNA. D genes are given only for firm matches. Clone size is given for some rows only: seen once, a few or many times, or a class if the clone is expanded.

>NA|TRBJ1-4|NA|TRBV6-6
CASSYRRTGNEKLFF
TGTGCCAGCAGTTACAGGCGAACGGGGAATGAAAAACTGTTTTTT
>TRBD1|TRBJ1-3|NA|TRBV5-4
CASSSGQAILSGNTIYF
TGTGCCAGCAGCTCGGGACAGGCGATACTCTCTGGAAACACCATATATTTT
>TRBD1|TRBJ1-1|few|TRBV7-6
CASSLPNPGTGAEAFF
TGTGCCAGCAGCTTACCAAACCCCGGGACAGGCGCCGAAGCTTTCTTT
>TRBD1|TRBJ2-3|NA|TRBV9
CASSAADRAGTQYF
TGTGCCAGCAGCGCCGCGGACAGGGCCGGTACGCAGTATTTT
>TRBD1|TRBJ1-1|NA|TRBV2
CASSGQTNTEAFF
TGTGCCAGCTCGGGACAGACGAACACTGAAGCTTTCTTT
>NA|TRBJ1-1|NA|TRBV5-3
CARSSLNTEAFF
TGTGCCAGAAGCTCCTTGAACACTGAAGCTTTCTTT
>TRBD2|TRBJ2-7|NA|TRBV27
CASSPQTSGAYEQYF
TGTGCCAGCAGTCCACAGACTAGCGGAGCCTACGAGCAGTACTTC
>NA|TRBJ2-7|NA|TRBV4-2
CASSPLGREQYF
TGTGCCAGCAGCCCTCTCGGTCGTGAGCAGTACTTC
>NA|TRBJ2-3|NA|TRBV7-2
CASSLGFTDTQYF
TGTGCCAGCAGCCTTGGTTTCACAGATACGCAGTATTTT
>NA|TRBJ2-3|NA|TRBV7-2
CASSLYGPHSGDTQYF
TGTGCCAGCAGCTTATACGGACCACACTCAGGGGATACGCAGTATTTT
>NA|TRBJ1-1|NA|TRBV3-1/TRBV3-2
CASRNPGAGTEAFF
TGTGCCAGCAGGAACCCCGGGGCAGGGACTGAAGCTTTCTTT
>TRBD1|TRBJ2-1|once|TRBV5-4
CASSNGPTGDLYNEQFF
TGTGCCAGCAGCAATGGTCCGACAGGGGATCTCTACAATGAGCAGTTCTTC
>NA|TRBJ1-5|NA|TRBV4-3
CASSQVAGVLNQPQHF
TGCGCCAGCAGCCAAGTGGCCGGCGTTCTAAATCAGCCCCAGCATTTT
>NA|TRBJ1-4|NA|TRBV7-2
CASSPLTTTNEKLFF
TGTGCCAGCAGCCCCTTGACCACTACTAATGAAAAACTGTTTTTT
>NA|TRBJ1-2|once|TRBV4-3
CASSQDGATPNYGYTF
TGCGCCAGCAGCCAAGATGGGGCTACCCCTAACTATGGCTACACCTTC
>NA|TRBJ1-2|NA|TRBV2
CASSEPGREYGYTF
TGTGCCAGCAGTGAACCGGGGCGCGAATATGGCTACACCTTC
>TRBD2|TRBJ2-6|NA|TRBV7-9
CASSLAASGGPGANVLTF
TGTGCCAGCAGCTTAGCAGCTAGCGGGGGGCCAGGGGCCAACGTCCTGACTTTC
>TRBD2|TRBJ2-3|NA|TRBV19
CASSIELAGWDTQYF
TGTGCCAGTAGTATTGAACTAGCGGGGTGGGATACGCAGTATTTT
>TRBD2|TRBJ2-3|NA|TRBV9
CASSVGFSGVSDTQYF
TGTGCCAGCAGCGTAGGTTTCAGCGGGGTTTCAGATACGCAGTATTTT
>TRBD1|TRBJ1-5|once|TRBV6-1
CASSGRGQGLGQPQHF
TGTGCCAGCAGTGGGCGGGGACAGGGCTTGGGTCAGCCCCAGCATTTT
>TRBD1|TRBJ1-1|NA|TRBV5-1
CASSVGTDNTEAFF
TGCGCCAGCAGCGTAGGGACAGACAACACTGAAGCTTTCTTT
>NA|TRBJ2-2|NA|TRBV12-3/TRBV12-4
CASSQRVGELFF
TGTGCCAGCAGCCAAAGAGTCGGGGAGCTGTTTTTT
>TRBD1|TRBJ2-2|few|TRBV19
CASSMSRTGGSTGELFF
TGTGCCAGTAGTATGTCCCGGACAGGGGGCTCCACCGGGGAGCTGTTTTTT
>NA|TRBJ1-2|NA|TRBV19
CASSLIHPSNYGYTF
TGTGCCAGTAGTTTGATCCACCCATCTAACTATGGCTACACCTTC
>NA|TRBJ2-1|NA|TRBV5-8
CASSHRVPSGYNEQFF
TGTGCCAGCAGCCACAGGGTCCCCTCCGGGTACAATGAGCAGTTCTTC
>NA|TRBJ1-1|NA|TRBV4-1
CASSQDRRQNTEAFF
TGCGCCAGCAGCCAAGACCGACGGCAGAACACTGAAGCTTTCTTT
>NA|TRBJ1-2|NA|TRBV9
CASSGGSNYGYTF
TGTGCCAGCAGCGGGGGTAGTAACTATGGCTACACCTTC
>TRBD1|TRBJ1-5|NA|TRBV2
CASTGQAESQPQHF
TGTGCCAGCACTGGACAGGCAGAAAGTCAGCCCCAGCATTTT
>TRBD1|TRBJ2-3|NA|TRBV27
CASKRDRVSTDTQYF
TGTGCCAGCAAACGGGACAGGGTGAGCACAGATACGCAGTATTTT
>TRBD1|TRBJ1-2|NA|TRBV28
CASSSSSGGGGGYTF
TGTGCCAGCAGTTCATCTTCAGGGGGCGGGGGGGGCTACACCTTC
>TRBD1|TRBJ1-5|once|TRBV30
CAWSVNRGHQPQHF
TGTGCCTGGAGTGTAAACAGGGGGCATCAGCCCCAGCATTTT
>NA|TRBJ1-2|NA|TRBV2
CASTEDSYGYTF
TGTGCCAGCACCGAGGACAGCTATGGCTACACCTTC
>NA|TRBJ2-3|NA|TRBV6-5
CASSYGGFRTDTQYF
TGTGCCAGCAGTTACGGGGGCTTCCGCACAGATACGCAGTATTTT
>TRBD1|TRBJ1-1|NA|TRBV5-4
CASSLRGTANTEAFF
TGTGCCAGCAGCTTAAGGGGGACAGCCAACACTGAAGCTTTCTTT
>NA|TRBJ1-1|NA|TRBV27
CASSLKEDTEAFF
TGTGCCAGCAGTTTAAAAGAGGACACTGAAGCTTTCTTT
>NA|TRBJ1-2|NA|TRBV4-1
CASSHHTGNYGYTF
TGCGCCAGCAGCCACCACACAGGGAACTATGGCTACACCTTC
>NA|TRBJ1-2|NA|TRBV7-2
CASSPQSPGNYGYTF
TGTGCCAGCAGCCCCCAGTCGCCGGGAAACTATGGCTACACCTTC